This T cell receptor (beta chain) was retrieved from a study of beta chain features in type 1 diabetes (dated by TCRdb to between 2018 and 2020). Looking at the study overall: Patients and healthy donors did not differ in mean age, gender distribution, total cell number or subset yield. A total of roughly 100 million sorted cells were examined across all samples, and the number of cells per subset was strongly correlated with RNA yield. The study compared TCRB repertoires of sorted circulating CD4+ T cell subsets between recently diagnosed type 1 diabetes patients and matched healthy donors. Naive and central memory subsets were obtained from all 30 or so donors, but regulatory and stem cell-like memory subsets were isolated from only 8 patients and roughly eight healthy donors. The full study reports these points: Shorter templates might be favored by PCR, yet because patient and control samples were amplified and corrected together, any such skew would affect both groups equally. Because small numbers of individuals were included in the HLA sub-analyses, any influence of HLA type on TCRB rearrangement was left unresolved. Type 1 diabetes patients showed a moderate but significant shortening of TCRB CDR3 length in all four CD4+ subsets. Naive, central memory and regulatory TCRB repertoires appeared to be more similar among patients than among healthy donors. Because cDNA was sequenced instead of genomic DNA, highly expressing activated cells could be over-represented, though the groups showed no difference in activation or CD3 levels. Fewer insertions and more nucleotide deletions at VDJ recombination sites were observed in patients with type 1 diabetes, implying thymic rearrangement abnormalities.

Counted from cysteine to phenylalanine, this CDR3 has 12 amino acids. Only the CDR3 region is kept as DNA, spanning 36 bases read in frame from base 1. The V end loses 4 bases and the J end loses 2 bases, and a stretch of 5 bases separates them. CDR1 ENHRY and CDR2 SYGVKD are derived from the germline V gene. Each donor gave one peripheral blood draw, roughly 110 mL on average, collected into heparinised tubes. A BD FACSAria II was used to sort naive, central memory, regulatory and stem cell-like memory CD4+ T cells with a panel that included CD45RO, CCR7, CD25, CD127, CD95 and CD27. Purity was above 95% for every sorted population. PBMCs were separated immediately by Lymphoprep density gradient centrifugation and were stained directly, without being cultured. So that batch effects would be minimized, each experiment stained and sorted samples in pairs, pairing one healthy donor with one patient.

All of the isolated RNA was reverse transcribed with the High Capacity cDNA Reverse Transcription Kit, so expressed TCRB transcripts were sequenced. Deep immunoSEQ sequencing was applied to naive, central memory and regulatory T cell samples, giving an average of about 3.6 million total reads per sample. Sorted cells were lysed in RLT buffer and RNA was extracted with DNase-treated RNeasy Micro or Mini kits, depending on cell number. To prevent cross-contamination, every cell subset was processed on its own, while patient and healthy donor samples were processed together. Using the immunoSEQ multiplex PCR, TCRB sequences were amplified from cDNA into 87-bp fragments spanning the CDR3 region. Sequencing of the amplicons was done on the Illumina HiSeq platform. In the paper's pipeline: PCR bias was corrected computationally using synthetic template baselines, and reads within Hamming distance 2 were collapsed, with unmergeable singletons discarded. Reads were aligned to IMGT to assign V, D and J genes, CDR3 length, and insertions or deletions at six rearrangement sites. Within each subset, clonotype counts were normalized to the number of sorted cells before true diversity and Gini coefficients were calculated with the tcR R package. The overlap coefficient, calculated on TCRB nucleotide sequences, was used to quantify repertoire sharing. Out-of-frame TCRB sequences from naive cells were analyzed as a proxy for the pre-selection repertoire. TCRdb stores this immuneACCESS table with in-frame sequences only. Part of the clones is absent; in the studies checked, under half of the shortfall reflects unresolved V genes, and no reason is known for the rest. V and J calls and clone size are given by that table; D and trimming were obtained from the DNA. This sample is represented by roughly 730,000 clones; under 15% of them were singletons. Approximately 0.021% of the sample belongs to the ten largest clones.

This clone occurred a few times. Its antigen is unknown. Per-nucleotide qualities are absent, and no much larger clonotype sits a single base away. Other DNA variants within this sample encode the same CDR3. The sequenced sample consisted of naive CD4+ T cells from blood. According to the study, the label for this sample's cell subset or site signals: true naive CD4+ T cells. This TCR was sampled from a young man with type 1 diabetes. The chain is made from TRBV10-3 and TRBJ2-5; the D gene identity is not certain. The CDR3 region reads CAISGSQETQYF. The nucleotides read TGTGCCATCAGTGGCAGTCAAGAGACCCAGTACTTC.